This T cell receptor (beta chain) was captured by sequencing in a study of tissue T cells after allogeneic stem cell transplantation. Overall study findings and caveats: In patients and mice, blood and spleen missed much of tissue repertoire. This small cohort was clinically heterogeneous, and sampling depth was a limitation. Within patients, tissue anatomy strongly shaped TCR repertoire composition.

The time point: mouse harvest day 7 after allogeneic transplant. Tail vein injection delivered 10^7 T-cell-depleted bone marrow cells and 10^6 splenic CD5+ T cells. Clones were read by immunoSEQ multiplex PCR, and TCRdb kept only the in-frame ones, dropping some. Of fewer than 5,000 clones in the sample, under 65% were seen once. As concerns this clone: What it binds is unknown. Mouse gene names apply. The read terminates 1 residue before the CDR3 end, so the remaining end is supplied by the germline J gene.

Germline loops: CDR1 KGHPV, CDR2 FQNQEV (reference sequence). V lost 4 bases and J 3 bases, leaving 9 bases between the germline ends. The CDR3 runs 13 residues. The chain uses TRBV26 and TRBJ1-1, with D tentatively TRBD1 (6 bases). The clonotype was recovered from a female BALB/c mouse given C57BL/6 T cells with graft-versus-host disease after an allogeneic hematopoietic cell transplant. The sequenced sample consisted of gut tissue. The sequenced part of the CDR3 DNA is TGTGCCAGCAGTCCCAGGGGAGACACAGAAGTCTTC. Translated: CASSPRGDTEVF. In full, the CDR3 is CASSPRGDTEVFF.